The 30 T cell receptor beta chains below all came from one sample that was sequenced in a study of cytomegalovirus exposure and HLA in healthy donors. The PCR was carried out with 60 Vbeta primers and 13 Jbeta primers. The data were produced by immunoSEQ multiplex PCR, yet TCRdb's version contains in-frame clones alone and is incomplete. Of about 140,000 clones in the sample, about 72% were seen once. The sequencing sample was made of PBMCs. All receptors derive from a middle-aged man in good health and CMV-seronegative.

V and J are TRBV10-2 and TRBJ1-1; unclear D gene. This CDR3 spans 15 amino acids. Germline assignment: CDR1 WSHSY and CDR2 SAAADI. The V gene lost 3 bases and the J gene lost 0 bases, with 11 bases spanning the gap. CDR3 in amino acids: CASSDERMVNTEAFF. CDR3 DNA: TGCGCCAGCAGTGATGAGAGGATGGTGAACACTGAAGCTTTCTTT.

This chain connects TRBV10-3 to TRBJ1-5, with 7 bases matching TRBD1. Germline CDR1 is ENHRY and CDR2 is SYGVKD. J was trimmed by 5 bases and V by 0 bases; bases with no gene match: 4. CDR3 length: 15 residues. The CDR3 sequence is CAISESAGGDQPQHF. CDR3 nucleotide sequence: TGTGCCATCAGTGAGTCGGCAGGGGGTGATCAGCCCCAGCATTTT.

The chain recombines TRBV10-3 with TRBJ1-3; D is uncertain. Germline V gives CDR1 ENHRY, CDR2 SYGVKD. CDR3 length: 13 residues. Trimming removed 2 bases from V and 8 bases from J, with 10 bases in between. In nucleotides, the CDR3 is TGTGCCATCAGTGAGAACCTCGGGGACACCATATATTTT. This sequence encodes CAISENLGDTIYF.

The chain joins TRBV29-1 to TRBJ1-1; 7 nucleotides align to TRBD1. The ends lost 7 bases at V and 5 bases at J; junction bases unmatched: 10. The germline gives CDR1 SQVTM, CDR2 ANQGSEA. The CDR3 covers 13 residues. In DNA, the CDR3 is TGCAGCGGGGATGAGGGGGCGGGTACTGAAGCTTTCTTT. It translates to CSGDEGAGTEAFF.

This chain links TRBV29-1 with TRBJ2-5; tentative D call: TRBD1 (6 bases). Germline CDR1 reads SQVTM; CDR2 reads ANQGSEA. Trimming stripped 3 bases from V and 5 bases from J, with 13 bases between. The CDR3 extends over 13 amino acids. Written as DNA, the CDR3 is TGCAGCGTTGAGAGGGACATTGGGGAGACCCAGTACTTC. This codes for CSVERDIGETQYF.

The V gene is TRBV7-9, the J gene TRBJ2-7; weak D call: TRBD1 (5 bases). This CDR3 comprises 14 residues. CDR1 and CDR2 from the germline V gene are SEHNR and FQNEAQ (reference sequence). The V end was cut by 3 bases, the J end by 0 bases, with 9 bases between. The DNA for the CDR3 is TGTGCCAGCAGCTTCAACAGGAACTCCTACGAGCAGTACTTC. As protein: CASSFNRNSYEQYF.

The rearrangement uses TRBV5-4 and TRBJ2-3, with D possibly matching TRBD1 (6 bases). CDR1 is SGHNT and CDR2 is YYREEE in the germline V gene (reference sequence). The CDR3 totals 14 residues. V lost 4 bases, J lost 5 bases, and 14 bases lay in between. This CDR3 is CASSPGTTQDTQYF. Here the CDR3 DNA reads TGTGCCAGCAGCCCCGGGACAACTCAAGATACGCAGTATTTT.

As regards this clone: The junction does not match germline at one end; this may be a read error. DNA of the CDR3: TGTGCCAGCAGCTTAGCAGGGGGCGAAATAGACTTC. As protein: CASSLAGGEIDF. The rearrangement uses TRBV7-9 and TRBJ2-7; 7 bases agree with TRBD1. Germline V lookup: CDR1 SEHNR, CDR2 FQNEAQ (reference sequence). This CDR3 is 12 amino acids long.

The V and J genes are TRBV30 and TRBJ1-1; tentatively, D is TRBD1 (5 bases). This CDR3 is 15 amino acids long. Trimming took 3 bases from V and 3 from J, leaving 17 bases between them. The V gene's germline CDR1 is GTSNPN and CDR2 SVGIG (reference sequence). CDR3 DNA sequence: TGTGCCTGGAGCCCTCCTCAGGGTATTCACACTGAAGCTTTCTTT. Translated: CAWSPPQGIHTEAFF.

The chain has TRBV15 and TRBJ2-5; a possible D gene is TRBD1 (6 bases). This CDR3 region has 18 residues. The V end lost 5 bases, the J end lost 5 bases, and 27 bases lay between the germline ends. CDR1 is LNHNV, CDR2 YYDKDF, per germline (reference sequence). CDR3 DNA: TGTGCCACCAGCCCTCCCCCAGGACAGCCTGAAGCAGGGGAGACCCAGTACTTC. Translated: CATSPPPGQPEAGETQYF.

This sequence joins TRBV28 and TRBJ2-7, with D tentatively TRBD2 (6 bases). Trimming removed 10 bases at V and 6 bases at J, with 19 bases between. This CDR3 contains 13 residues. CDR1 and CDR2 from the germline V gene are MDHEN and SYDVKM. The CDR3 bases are TGTGCCACCCATAAGGAGGGGACGGGCGAGCAGTACTTC. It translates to CATHKEGTGEQYF.

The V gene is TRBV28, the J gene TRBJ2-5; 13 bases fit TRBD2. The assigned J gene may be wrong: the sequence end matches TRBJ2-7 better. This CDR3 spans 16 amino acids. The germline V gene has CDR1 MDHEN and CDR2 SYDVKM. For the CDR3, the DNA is TGTGCCAGCAGTTTGGGACTAGCGGGAATGGGCTACGAGCAGTACTTC. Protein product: CASSLGLAGMGYEQYF.

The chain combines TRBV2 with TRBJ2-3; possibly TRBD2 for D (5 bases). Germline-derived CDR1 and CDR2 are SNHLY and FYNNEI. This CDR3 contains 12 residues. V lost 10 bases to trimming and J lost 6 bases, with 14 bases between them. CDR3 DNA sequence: TGTGCCACCGGGCCCTCGGGGGATACGCAGTATTTT. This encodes CATGPSGDTQYF.

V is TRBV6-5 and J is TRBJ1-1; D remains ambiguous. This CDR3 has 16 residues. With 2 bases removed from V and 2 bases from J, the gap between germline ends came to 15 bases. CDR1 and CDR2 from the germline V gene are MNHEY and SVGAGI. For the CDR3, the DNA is TGTGCCAGCAGTTACCGTTTTTCGGCTAGAAACACTGAAGCTTTCTTT. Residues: CASSYRFSARNTEAFF.

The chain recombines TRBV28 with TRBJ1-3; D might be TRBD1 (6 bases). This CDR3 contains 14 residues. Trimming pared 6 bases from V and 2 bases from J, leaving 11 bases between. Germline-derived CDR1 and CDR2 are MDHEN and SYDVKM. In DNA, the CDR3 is TGTGCCAGCAGCTCCACAGGGACTGGAAACACCATATATTTT. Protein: CASSSTGTGNTIYF.

This CDR3 reads CASNPLAGDYNEQFF. The CDR3 nucleotides read TGTGCCAGCAACCCACTAGCGGGAGACTACAATGAGCAGTTCTTC. The V call is TRBV28, the J call TRBJ2-1; 11 bases match TRBD2. The CDR3 covers 15 residues. Germline loops: CDR1 MDHEN, CDR2 SYDVKM. V lost 7 bases, J lost 3 bases, and 5 bases stayed unmatched.

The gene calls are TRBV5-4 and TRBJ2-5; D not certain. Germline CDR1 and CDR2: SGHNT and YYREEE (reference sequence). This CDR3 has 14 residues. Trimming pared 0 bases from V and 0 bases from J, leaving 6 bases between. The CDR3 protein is CASSLGADQETQYF. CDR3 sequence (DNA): TGTGCCAGCAGCTTGGGGGCAGACCAAGAGACCCAGTACTTC.

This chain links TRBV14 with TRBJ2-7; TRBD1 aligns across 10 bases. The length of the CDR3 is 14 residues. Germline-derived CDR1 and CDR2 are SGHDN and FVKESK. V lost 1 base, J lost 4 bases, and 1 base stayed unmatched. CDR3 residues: CASSQGQGAYEQYF. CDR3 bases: TGTGCCAGCAGCCAAGGACAGGGGGCTTACGAGCAGTACTTC.

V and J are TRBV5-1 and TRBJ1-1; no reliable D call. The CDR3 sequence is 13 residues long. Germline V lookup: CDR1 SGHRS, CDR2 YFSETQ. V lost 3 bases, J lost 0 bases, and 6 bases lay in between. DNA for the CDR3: TGCGCCAGCAGCTCCGAGGTGAACACTGAAGCTTTCTTT. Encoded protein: CASSSEVNTEAFF.

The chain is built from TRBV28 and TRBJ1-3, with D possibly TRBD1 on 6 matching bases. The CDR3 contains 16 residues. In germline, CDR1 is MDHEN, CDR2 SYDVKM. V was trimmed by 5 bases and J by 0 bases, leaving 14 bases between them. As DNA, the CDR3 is TGTGCCAGCAGTCCCCCAGGACAGAGCTCTGGAAACACCATATATTTT. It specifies CASSPPGQSSGNTIYF.

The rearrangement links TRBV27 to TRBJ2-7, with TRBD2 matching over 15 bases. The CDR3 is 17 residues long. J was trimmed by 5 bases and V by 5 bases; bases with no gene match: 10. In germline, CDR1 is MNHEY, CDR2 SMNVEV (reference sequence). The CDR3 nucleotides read TGTGCCAGCAGTCTCGGACTAGCGGGAGGGGCTCGGGACGAGCAGTACTTC. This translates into CASSLGLAGGARDEQYF.

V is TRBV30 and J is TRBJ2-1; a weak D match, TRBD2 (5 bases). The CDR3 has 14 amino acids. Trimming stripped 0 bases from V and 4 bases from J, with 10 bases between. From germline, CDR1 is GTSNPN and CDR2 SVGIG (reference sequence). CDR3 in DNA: TGTGCCTGGAGTGTGGAGGTCAGATACAATGAGCAGTTCTTC. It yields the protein CAWSVEVRYNEQFF.

For the CDR3, the DNA is TGTGCCAGCAGTGCACGGTGGGGGGATGAGCAGTTCTTC. Translation: CASSARWGDEQFF. The chain is built from TRBV25-1 and TRBJ2-1; the D gene is possibly TRBD2 (6 bases). V lost 4 bases to trimming and J lost 8 bases, with 12 bases between them. Germline assignment: CDR1 MGHDK and CDR2 SYGVNS. This CDR3 is built from 13 residues.

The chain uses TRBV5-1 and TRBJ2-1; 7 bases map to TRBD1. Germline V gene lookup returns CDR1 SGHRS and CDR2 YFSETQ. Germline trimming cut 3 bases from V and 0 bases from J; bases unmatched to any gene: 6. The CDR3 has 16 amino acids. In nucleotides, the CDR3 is TGCGCCAGCAGCTCTTACAGGGGATACTCCTACAATGAGCAGTTCTTC. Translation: CASSSYRGYSYNEQFF.

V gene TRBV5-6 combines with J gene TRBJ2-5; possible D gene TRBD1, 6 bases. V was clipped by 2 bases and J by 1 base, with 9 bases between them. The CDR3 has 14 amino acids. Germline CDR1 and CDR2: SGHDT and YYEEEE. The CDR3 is CASSFPGAQETQYF. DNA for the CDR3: TGTGCCAGCAGCTTCCCAGGGGCCCAAGAGACCCAGTACTTC.

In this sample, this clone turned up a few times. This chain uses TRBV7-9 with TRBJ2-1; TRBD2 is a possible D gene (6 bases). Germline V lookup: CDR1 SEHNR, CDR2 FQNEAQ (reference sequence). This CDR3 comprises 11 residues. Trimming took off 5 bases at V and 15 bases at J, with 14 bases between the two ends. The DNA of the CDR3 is TGTGCCAGCAGCCCGCGGGACGGACGGTTCTTC. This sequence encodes CASSPRDGRFF. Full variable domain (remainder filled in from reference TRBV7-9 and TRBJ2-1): DTGVSQNPRHKITKRGQNVTFRCDPISEHNRLYWYRQTLGQGPEFLTYFQNEAQLEKSRLLSDRFSAERPKGSFSTLEIQRTEQGDSAMYLCASSPRDGRFFGPGTRLTVL.

In DNA form, the CDR3 reads TGCGCCAGCAGCCAAGAAAGGGGTTTATCCTACGAGCAGTACTTC. Translation: CASSQERGLSYEQYF. The J gene is TRBJ2-7, the V gene TRBV4-1; D perhaps matches TRBD1 (5 bases). V gave up 0 bases and J gave up 1 base, with 10 bases separating them. The CDR3 runs to 15 residues. The germline V gene encodes CDR1 MGHRA and CDR2 YSYEKL.

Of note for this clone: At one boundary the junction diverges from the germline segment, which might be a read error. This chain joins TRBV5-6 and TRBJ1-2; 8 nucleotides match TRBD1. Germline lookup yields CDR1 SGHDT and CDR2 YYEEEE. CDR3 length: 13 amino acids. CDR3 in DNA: TGTGCCAGCAGCTCCACAGGGGGAGTTGGCTACCCCTTC. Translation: CASSSTGGVGYPF.

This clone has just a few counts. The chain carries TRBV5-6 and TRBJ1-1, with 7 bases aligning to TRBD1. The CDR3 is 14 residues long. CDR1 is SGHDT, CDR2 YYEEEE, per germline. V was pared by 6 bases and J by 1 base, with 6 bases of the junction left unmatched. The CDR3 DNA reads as TGTGCCAGCACCAAGGACAGGACGAACACTGAAGCTTTCTTT. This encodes CASTKDRTNTEAFF. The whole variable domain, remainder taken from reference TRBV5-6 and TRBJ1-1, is DAGVTQSPTHLIKTRGQQVTLRCSPKSGHDTVSWYQQALGQGPQFIFQYYEEEERQRGNFPDRFSGHQFPNYSSELNVNALLLGDSALYLCASTKDRTNTEAFFGQGTRLTVV.

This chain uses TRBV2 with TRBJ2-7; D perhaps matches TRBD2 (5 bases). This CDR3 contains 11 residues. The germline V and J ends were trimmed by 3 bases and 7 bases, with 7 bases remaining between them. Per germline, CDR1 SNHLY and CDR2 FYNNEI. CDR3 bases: TGTGCCAGCAGTGACTCGGGGGAGCAGTACTTC. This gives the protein CASSDSGEQYF.